This T cell receptor beta chain was observed in a study of cytomegalovirus exposure and HLA in healthy donors. The primer mix had 60 Vbeta and 13 Jbeta primers. As processed by the authors: An analysis that came later counted 73 million or so unique TCR beta chains, roughly 11 million shared. Only in-frame clones appear in the TCRdb table, and some are missing; sequencing was by immunoSEQ multiplex PCR. V, J and clone size were drawn from that table, and D and trimming were deduced from the DNA. The data show over 100,000 clones, about 61% seen once. Trimming took 1 base from V and 11 from J, leaving 14 bases between them. The CDR3 sequence is 13 residues long. The germline V gene has CDR1 SEHNR and CDR2 FQNEAQ (reference sequence).

The V call is TRBV7-9, the J call TRBJ1-1; D possibly corresponds to TRBD1 (5 bases). Sequences were obtained from PBMCs. This TCR came from a woman in her thirties or forties in good health and CMV-seronegative. The CDR3: CASSLETARGAFF. The CDR3 nucleotides read TGTGCCAGCAGCTTAGAGACAGCCCGGGGGGCTTTCTTT.